This TCR beta chain was identified during a study of early T cells in non-severe SARS-CoV-2 infection. Study details: Alpha and beta chains were unpaired, from unsorted whole-blood bulk RNA. Study-level results: In VDJdb matching, anti-spike CD8 responses were favored while private and CD4 specificities went missing.

TCRdb re-derived calls from the 5' RACE reads in MiXCR, one entry per CDR3 protein. The sample yields 75,000 to 100,000 distinct CDR3 sequences, 16% seen once. This clonotype was observed a few times. Its antigen is not known. The CDR3 loop spans 14 amino acids. V lost 2 bases and J 1 base, leaving 5 bases between the germline ends. Looked up from germline, CDR1 is MNHEY and CDR2 is SVGEGT. The gene calls are TRBV6-2 or TRBV6-3 and TRBJ2-2; D ambiguous. The sequence derives from an adult who was a healthcare worker with PCR-confirmed SARS-CoV-2 infection or an uninfected control (not recorded which). The specimen was whole blood. The CDR3 sequence: CASSYRQNTGELFF. As DNA, the CDR3 is TGTGCCAGCAGTTACAGACAGAACACCGGGGAGCTGTTTTTT.